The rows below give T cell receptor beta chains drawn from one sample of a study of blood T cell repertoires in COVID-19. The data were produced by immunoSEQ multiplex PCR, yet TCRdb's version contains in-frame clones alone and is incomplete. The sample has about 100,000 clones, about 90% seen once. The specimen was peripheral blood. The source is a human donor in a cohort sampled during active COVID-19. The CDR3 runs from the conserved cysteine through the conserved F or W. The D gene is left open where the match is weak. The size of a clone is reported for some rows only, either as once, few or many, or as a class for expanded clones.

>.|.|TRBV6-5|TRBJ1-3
CASITGTDSGNTIYF
TGTGCCAGCATCACCGGGACTGACTCTGGAAACACCATATATTTT
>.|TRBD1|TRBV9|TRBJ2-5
CASSVAGNRGVETQYF
TGTGCCAGCAGCGTAGCCGGGAACAGGGGGGTGGAGACCCAGTACTTC
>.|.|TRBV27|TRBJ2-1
CASIGAGKVLGNEQFF
TGTGCCAGCATTGGTGCCGGGAAAGTTCTGGGGAATGAGCAGTTCTTC
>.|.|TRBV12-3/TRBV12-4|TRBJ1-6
CASSLYNSPLHF
TGTGCCAGCAGCCTATATAATTCACCCCTCCACTTT
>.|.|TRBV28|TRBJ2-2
CASRTNIELFF
TGTGCCAGCAGGACTAATATTGAGCTGTTTTTT
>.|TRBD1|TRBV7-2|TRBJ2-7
CASSFYGTGGYEQYF
TGTGCCAGCAGCTTCTACGGGACAGGGGGCTACGAGCAGTACTTC
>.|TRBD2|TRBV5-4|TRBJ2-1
CASSSELWTSRQSNEQFF
TGTGCCAGCAGCTCCGAGTTGTGGACTAGCAGACAAAGCAATGAGCAGTTCTTC
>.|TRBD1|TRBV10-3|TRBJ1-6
CAISQDRANSPLHF
TGTGCCATCAGTCAAGACAGGGCCAATTCACCCCTCCACTTT
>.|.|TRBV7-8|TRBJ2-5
CASSLVSSSETQYF
TGTGCCAGCAGCTTAGTCTCTAGTTCCGAGACCCAGTACTTC
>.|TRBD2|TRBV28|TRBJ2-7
CASSGVGGDYEQYF
TGTGCCAGCTCGGGCGTGGGGGGGGATTACGAGCAGTACTTC
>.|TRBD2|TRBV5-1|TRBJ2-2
CASSLQAGVHTGELFF
TGCGCCAGCAGCTTACAAGCGGGAGTTCACACCGGGGAGCTGTTTTTT
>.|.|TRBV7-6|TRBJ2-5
CASTSSDQETQYF
TGTGCCAGCACCTCATCAGACCAAGAGACCCAGTACTTC
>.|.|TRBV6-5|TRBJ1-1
CASRLRGEAFF
TGTGCCAGCAGACTGCGGGGGGAAGCTTTCTTT
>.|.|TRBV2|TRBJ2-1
CASSDSNEQFF
TGTGCCAGCAGTGACTCCAATGAGCAGTTCTTC
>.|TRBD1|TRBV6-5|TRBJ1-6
CASTGGSSYNSPLHF
TGTGCCAGCACAGGGGGGAGCTCCTATAATTCACCCCTCCACTTT
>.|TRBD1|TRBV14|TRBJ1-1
CASSRKTGGTEAFF
TGTGCCAGCAGCCGAAAGACAGGGGGCACTGAAGCTTTCTTT
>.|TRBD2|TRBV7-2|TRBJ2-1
CASSLDLIAGASYNEQFF
TGTGCCAGCAGCTTAGACTTAATAGCGGGAGCCTCCTACAATGAGCAGTTCTTC
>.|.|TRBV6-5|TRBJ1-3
CASSSTASSGNTIYF
TGTGCCAGCAGTTCGACAGCAAGCTCTGGAAACACCATATATTTT
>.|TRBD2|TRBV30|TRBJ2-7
CAWIASGRSEQYF
TGTGCCTGGATTGCCAGCGGGAGGAGCGAGCAGTACTTC
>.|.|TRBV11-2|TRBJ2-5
CASSQLGRETQYF
TGTGCCAGCAGCCAACTAGGTAGAGAGACCCAGTACTTC
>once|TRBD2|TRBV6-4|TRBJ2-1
CASSDKRGRVSSDNEQFF
TGTGCCAGCAGTGATAAGCGCGGGAGGGTAAGTTCGGACAATGAGCAGTTCTTC
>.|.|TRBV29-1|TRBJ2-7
CSAIPGVAYEQYF
TGCAGCGCCATCCCAGGGGTCGCCTACGAGCAGTACTTC
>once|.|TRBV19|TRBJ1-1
CASSIQGKSEAFF
TGTGCCAGTAGTATACAGGGGAAATCGGAAGCTTTCTTT
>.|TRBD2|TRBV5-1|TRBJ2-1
CASSSRTSGYNEQFF
TGCGCCAGCAGCTCCCGGACTAGCGGCTACAATGAGCAGTTCTTC
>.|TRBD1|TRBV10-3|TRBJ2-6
CAISGQGRSGANVLTF
TGTGCCATCAGTGGACAGGGCAGATCTGGGGCCAACGTCCTGACTTTC
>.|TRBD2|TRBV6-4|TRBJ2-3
CASSESPGGTDTQYF
TGTGCCAGCAGTGAGTCACCGGGAGGGACAGATACGCAGTATTTT
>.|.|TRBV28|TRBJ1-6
CASSFSYNSPLHF
TGTGCCAGCAGTTTTTCGTATAATTCACCCCTCCACTTT
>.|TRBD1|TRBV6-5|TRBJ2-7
CASTPGTAYEQYF
TGTGCCAGCACTCCCGGGACAGCCTACGAGCAGTACTTC
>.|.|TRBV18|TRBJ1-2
CASSPGQFINGYTF
TGTGCCAGCTCACCGGGGCAGTTTATTAATGGCTACACCTTC
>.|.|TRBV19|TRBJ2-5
CASSILGQKQETQYF
TGTGCCAGTAGTATTCTCGGACAGAAGCAAGAGACCCAGTACTTC
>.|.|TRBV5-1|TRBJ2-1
CASSLDGLSYNEQFF
TGCGCCAGCAGCTTGGACGGACTATCTTACAATGAGCAGTTCTTC
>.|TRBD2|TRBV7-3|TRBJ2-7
CASSLAGGSYEQYF
TGTGCCAGCAGCCTAGCGGGAGGCTCCTACGAGCAGTACTTC
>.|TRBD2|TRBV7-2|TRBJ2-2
CASSLDRLAGGSGELFF
TGTGCCAGCAGCTTAGACAGACTAGCGGGAGGGTCCGGGGAGCTGTTTTTT
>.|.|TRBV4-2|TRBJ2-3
CASSLRETDTQYF
TGTGCCAGCAGCCTGCGCGAGACAGATACGCAGTATTTT
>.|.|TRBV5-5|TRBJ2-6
CATYGTPLSSGANVLTF
TGTGCCACATATGGCACCCCCCTTTCCTCTGGGGCCAACGTCCTGACTTTC
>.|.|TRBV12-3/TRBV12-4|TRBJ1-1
CASSFKGSTEAFF
TGTGCCAGCAGTTTCAAAGGGAGCACTGAAGCTTTCTTT
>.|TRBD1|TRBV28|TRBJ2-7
CASGQGAQRAYEQYF
TGTGCCTCCGGGCAGGGGGCCCAAAGGGCGTACGAGCAGTACTTC
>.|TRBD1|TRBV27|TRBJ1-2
CASSLSGTELRGYTF
TGTGCCAGCAGTTTATCTGGGACAGAATTACGTGGCTACACCTTC
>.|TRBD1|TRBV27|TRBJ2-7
CASSPLGQGTYEQYF
TGTGCCAGCAGTCCACTGGGACAGGGGACCTACGAGCAGTACTTC